The 19 T cell receptor beta chains reported below all come from one sample, sequenced in a study of blood T cell repertoires in COVID-19. Measured with immunoSEQ multiplex PCR; TCRdb has only the in-frame clones, and not every one. Seen here are under 30,000 clones, approximately 86% observed once, and the top ten hold 10% to 15%. Sequences were obtained from peripheral blood. These receptors all come from a human donor in a cohort sampled during active COVID-19. The donor label of this sample is uncertain.

The chain couples TRBV5-1 to TRBJ2-3, with D tentatively TRBD2 (6 bases). Looked up from germline, CDR1 is SGHRS and CDR2 is YFSETQ. V lost 2 bases to trimming and J lost 7 bases, with 14 bases between them. This CDR3 is 14 amino acids long. CDR3 amino acids: CASSFTIGRNTQYF. As DNA, the CDR3 is TGCGCCAGCAGCTTTACCATCGGGAGAAATACGCAGTATTTT. The entire variable domain, with the rest obtained from reference TRBV5-1 and TRBJ2-3, is as follows: KAGVTQTPRYLIKTRGQQVTLSCSPISGHRSVSWYQQTPGQGLQFLFEYFSETQRNKGNFPGRFSGRQFSNSRSEMNVSTLELGDSALYLCASSFTIGRNTQYFGPGTRLTVL.

V is TRBV5-1 and J is TRBJ2-7; TRBD1 matches at 10 bases. There are 14 residues in the CDR3. Germline V gene sequence: CDR1 SGHRS, CDR2 YFSETQ. The J segment lost 5 bases and the V segment lost 4 bases, leaving 6 bases of the junction unmatched. CDR3 in amino acids: CASSPDRGIDEQYF. DNA for the CDR3: TGCGCCAGCAGCCCGGACAGGGGGATCGACGAGCAGTACTTC. Supplemented by reference TRBV5-1 and TRBJ2-7, the full variable domain reads KAGVTQTPRYLIKTRGQQVTLSCSPISGHRSVSWYQQTPGQGLQFLFEYFSETQRNKGNFPGRFSGRQFSNSRSEMNVSTLELGDSALYLCASSPDRGIDEQYFGPGTRLTVT.

The CDR3 region is CASSSDTWNTEAFF. The CDR3 DNA follows: TGCGCCAGCAGCTCCGACACATGGAACACTGAAGCTTTCTTT. The chain employs TRBV5-1 and TRBJ1-1; D remains unclear. Trimming took 3 bases from V and 1 from J, leaving 10 bases between them. The CDR3 sequence is 14 residues long. CDR1 SGHRS and CDR2 YFSETQ come from the germline V gene.

The chain carries TRBV4-1 and TRBJ1-3; tentative D call: TRBD1 (5 bases). There are 15 residues in the CDR3. Germline V gives CDR1 MGHRA, CDR2 YSYEKL. The ends were cut back, 3 bases at V and 4 bases at J, with 13 bases in the middle. The CDR3: CASSHARGGGNTIYF. The CDR3 DNA reads as TGCGCCAGCAGCCACGCTCGGGGGGGAGGAAACACCATATATTTT.

CDR3: CASSLGGAGNTIYF. In DNA form, the CDR3 reads TGTGCCAGCAGTCTAGGGGGGGCTGGAAACACCATATATTTT. This chain joins TRBV28 and TRBJ1-3; D might be TRBD1 (6 bases). CDR1 is MDHEN and CDR2 is SYDVKM in the germline V gene. This CDR3 has 14 amino acids. The V end was cut by 5 bases, the J end by 2 bases, with 10 bases between.

This clone was seen once. This rearrangement joins TRBV19 to TRBJ1-5, with a weak D call TRBD1 (6 bases). Per germline, CDR1 LNHDA and CDR2 SQIVND (reference sequence). The CDR3 runs to 14 residues. V shed 3 bases and J shed 7 bases, with 13 bases lying between them. CDR3 sequence reads: CASSIRQDIQPQHF. CDR3 DNA sequence: TGTGCCAGTAGTATTCGACAGGATATCCAGCCCCAGCATTTT.

The V and J genes are TRBV7-6 and TRBJ2-1; TRBD1 agrees at 9 bases. The germline V gene encodes CDR1 SGHVS and CDR2 FNYEAQ. V lost 6 bases, J lost 7 bases, and 10 bases stayed unmatched. There are 15 residues in the CDR3. The CDR3 region is CASRTERTGVNEQFF. The DNA of the CDR3 is TGTGCCAGCAGGACCGAGAGGACAGGGGTTAATGAGCAGTTCTTC. The whole variable domain, filled in from reference TRBV7-6 and TRBJ2-1, reads GAGVSQSPRYKVTKRGQDVALRCDPISGHVSLYWYRQALGQGPEFLTYFNYEAQQDKSGLPNDRFSAERPEGSISTLTIQRTEQRDSAMYRCASRTERTGVNEQFFGPGTRLTVL.

This rearrangement joins TRBV5-1 to TRBJ2-3; tentative D call: TRBD2 (5 bases). With 0 bases removed from V and 2 bases from J, the gap between germline ends came to 13 bases. The CDR3 length is 16 residues. From germline, CDR1 is SGHRS and CDR2 YFSETQ. CDR3 sequence reads: CASSLAVSDLTDTQYF. The CDR3 DNA sequence: TGCGCCAGCAGCTTGGCTGTTAGCGACCTCACAGATACGCAGTATTTT.

This chain joins TRBV6-5 and TRBJ1-2; D gene uncertain. CDR1 MNHEY and CDR2 SVGAGI come from the germline V gene. V dropped 2 bases and J dropped 6 bases, with 16 bases sitting between them. CDR3 size: 15 residues. The CDR3 here is CASSYRAPVGDGYTF. The CDR3 DNA reads as TGTGCCAGCAGTTACCGGGCACCGGTGGGAGATGGCTACACCTTC.

The V and J genes are TRBV6-5 and TRBJ2-2; 10 bases are a match to TRBD2. With V trimmed by 3 bases and J by 5 bases, 3 bases remained unmatched. The length of the CDR3 is 15 residues. The germline CDR1 and CDR2 sequences are MNHEY and SVGAGI. CDR3 amino acids: CASSYELAGTGELFF. CDR3 nucleotides: TGTGCCAGCAGTTATGAACTAGCGGGAACCGGGGAGCTGTTTTTT.

The chain couples TRBV15 to TRBJ2-7, with TRBD2 as a possible D gene (5 bases). The CDR3 length is 12 residues. Trimming pared 1 base from V and 6 bases from J, leaving 7 bases between. CDR1 is LNHNV, CDR2 YYDKDF, per germline (reference sequence). CDR3 coding DNA: TGTGCCACCAGCAGAGTTGAGGGCGAGCAGTACTTC. Translating gives CATSRVEGEQYF.

The gene calls are TRBV6-5 and TRBJ1-1, with 7 nucleotides matching TRBD1. This CDR3 comprises 12 residues. Germline values: CDR1 MNHEY, CDR2 SVGAGI. After removal of 6 bases from V and 7 bases from J, the junction contained 5 bases not matched to a gene. The CDR3 nucleotides are TGTGCCAGCAGAAGGGGGCGCGGTGAAGCTTTCTTT. This translates into CASRRGRGEAFF.

The chain links TRBV4-2 to TRBJ2-6, with TRBD2 matching 15 bases. V lost 0 bases and J lost 4; bases outside the gene matches: 10. The CDR3 is 21 residues long. CDR1 is LGHNA and CDR2 is YNFKEQ in the germline V gene. CDR3 coding DNA: TGTGCCAGCAGCCAAGATCCAACTGGGACTAGCGGGGGGAAGGGGGCCAACGTCCTGACTTTC. Translation: CASSQDPTGTSGGKGANVLTF.

This chain uses TRBV20-1 with TRBJ2-1; TRBD2 agrees at 8 bases. Unmatched junction bases numbered 7, after V lost 5 bases and J lost 13 bases. The germline V gene encodes CDR1 DFQATT and CDR2 SNEGSKA (reference sequence). This CDR3 is built from 11 residues. CDR3 in amino acids: CSAFSGRQQFF. Here the CDR3 DNA reads TGCAGTGCTTTCAGCGGGAGACAACAGTTCTTC.

The chain employs TRBV2 and TRBJ2-3; D may be TRBD1 (6 bases). The V and J ends lost 4 bases and 4 bases respectively, with 9 bases between them. CDR3 length equals 13 residues. Germline CDR1 SNHLY, CDR2 FYNNEI. The CDR3 loop is CASSATGSDTQYF. The CDR3 coding sequence is TGTGCCAGCAGTGCCACAGGGTCAGATACGCAGTATTTT.

This sequence joins TRBV29-1 and TRBJ2-7; no definite D call. The CDR3 length is 13 residues. From germline, CDR1 is SQVTM and CDR2 ANQGSEA. V was trimmed by 3 bases and J by 2 bases, leaving 11 bases between them. CDR3 sequence reads: CSVEFGVTYEQYF. CDR3 nucleotides: TGCAGCGTTGAGTTCGGAGTTACCTACGAGCAGTACTTC.

The J gene is TRBJ1-5, the V gene TRBV5-8; D uncertain. The CDR3 contains 14 residues. Germline V gene data show CDR1 as SGHTS and CDR2 as YDEGEE. V was trimmed by 5 bases and J by 0 bases, leaving 9 bases between them. The CDR3 region is CASSAGFSNQPQHF. CDR3 bases: TGTGCCAGCAGTGCGGGGTTTAGCAATCAGCCCCAGCATTTT.

V is TRBV10-1 and J is TRBJ2-7, with D unresolved. This CDR3 region has 12 residues. V lost 3 bases and J 4 bases, leaving 7 bases between the germline ends. From germline, CDR1 is WNHNN and CDR2 SYGVQD (reference sequence). The CDR3: CASSDLLYEQYF. DNA of the CDR3: TGCGCCAGCAGTGACCTATTATACGAGCAGTACTTC.

DNA for the CDR3: TGTGCCAGTAGTATCCCGACAGCGTCCACTGAAGCTTTCTTT. This codes for CASSIPTASTEAFF. The chain joins TRBV19 to TRBJ1-1, with D possibly being TRBD1 (5 bases). Trimming shortened V by 3 bases and J by 4 bases, and 12 bases separated the two germline ends. Germline V CDR1 and CDR2: LNHDA, SQIVND (reference sequence). The CDR3 length is 14 residues.